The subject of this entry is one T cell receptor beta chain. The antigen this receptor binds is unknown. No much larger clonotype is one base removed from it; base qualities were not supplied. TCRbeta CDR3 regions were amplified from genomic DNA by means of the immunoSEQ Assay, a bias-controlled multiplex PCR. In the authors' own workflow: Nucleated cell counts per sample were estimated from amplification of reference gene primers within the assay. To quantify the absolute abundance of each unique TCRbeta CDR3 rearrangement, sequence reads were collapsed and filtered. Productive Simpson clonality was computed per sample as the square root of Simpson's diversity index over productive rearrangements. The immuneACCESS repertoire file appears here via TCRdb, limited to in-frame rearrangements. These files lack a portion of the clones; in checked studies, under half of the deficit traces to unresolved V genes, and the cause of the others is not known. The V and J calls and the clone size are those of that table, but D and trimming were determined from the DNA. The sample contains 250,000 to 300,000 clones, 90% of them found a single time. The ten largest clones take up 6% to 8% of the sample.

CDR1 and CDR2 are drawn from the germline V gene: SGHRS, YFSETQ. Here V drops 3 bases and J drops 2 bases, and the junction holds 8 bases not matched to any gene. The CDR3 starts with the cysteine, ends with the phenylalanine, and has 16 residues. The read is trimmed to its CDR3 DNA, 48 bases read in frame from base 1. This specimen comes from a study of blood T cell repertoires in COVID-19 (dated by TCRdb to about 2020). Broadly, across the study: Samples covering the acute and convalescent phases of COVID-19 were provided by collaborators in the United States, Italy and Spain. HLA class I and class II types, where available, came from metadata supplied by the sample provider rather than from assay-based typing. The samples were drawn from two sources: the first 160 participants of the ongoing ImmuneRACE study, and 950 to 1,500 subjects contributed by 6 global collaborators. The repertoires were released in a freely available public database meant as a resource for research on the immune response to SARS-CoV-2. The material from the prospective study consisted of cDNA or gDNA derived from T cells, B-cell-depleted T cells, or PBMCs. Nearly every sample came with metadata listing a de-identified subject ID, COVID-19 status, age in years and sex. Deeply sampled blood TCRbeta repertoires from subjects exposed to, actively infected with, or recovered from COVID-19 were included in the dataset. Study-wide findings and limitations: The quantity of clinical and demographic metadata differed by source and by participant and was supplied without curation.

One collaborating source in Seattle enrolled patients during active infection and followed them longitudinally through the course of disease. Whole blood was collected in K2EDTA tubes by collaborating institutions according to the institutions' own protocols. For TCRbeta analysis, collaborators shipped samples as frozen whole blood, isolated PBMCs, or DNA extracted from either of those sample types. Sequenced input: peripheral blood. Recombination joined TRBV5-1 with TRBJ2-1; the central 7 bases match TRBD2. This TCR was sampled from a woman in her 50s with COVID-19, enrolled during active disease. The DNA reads TGCGCCAGCAGCTCGAAACTAGCGATCGCCTACAATGAGCAGTTCTTC. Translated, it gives CASSSKLAIAYNEQFF.